This T cell receptor beta chain was sequenced for a study of blood T cell repertoires in COVID-19. Turning to the study itself: Both acute and convalescent COVID-19 samples were obtained from the United States, Italy and Spain. Nucleic acid was either cDNA or gDNA, and it came from T cells, B-cell-depleted T cells, or PBMCs.

Per the original data handling: The authors estimated nucleated cell counts from reference gene primer amplification. Using immunoSEQ multiplex PCR, the repertoire was profiled, and TCRdb retains in-frame clones only, with some absent. For V, J and clone size, that table is used; D and trimming come from the DNA. The data hold 150,000 or so clones, with approximately 79% observed a single time. CDR3 size: 15 residues. The origin of this receptor is a woman aged 55 to 70 with COVID-19, enrolled during active disease. The rearrangement links TRBV21-1 to TRBJ1-1; the table names TRBD1, a call not compared with the DNA. TRBV21-1 has pseudogene status. Sequenced input: peripheral blood. CDR3 region: CASSSHRGVNTEAFF. CDR3 DNA sequence: TGTGCCAGCAGCTCCCACAGGGGGGTGAACACTGAAGCTTTCTTT.